This T cell receptor (beta chain) originates from a study of cytomegalovirus exposure and HLA in healthy donors. Broader study findings: At a 0.05 false discovery rate, a later analysis found approximately 17,000 TCR beta sequences to be associated with HLA alleles. High sensitivity and specificity were reportedly achieved when the classifier diagnosed cytomegalovirus status.

Concerning this clone itself: No antigen is known for it.

V shed 4 bases and J 10 bases; nucleotides not matched to a gene: 14. CDR3 length: 16 residues. Germline V CDR1 and CDR2: MNHEY, SVGAGI. Despite likely unrecorded immune exposures, the donors were nominally healthy at the time of sampling. Amplification used 60 Vbeta primers and 13 Jbeta primers. The protocol was immunoSEQ multiplex PCR, while the TCRdb copy is restricted to in-frame clones and leaves out a portion. The data contain about 180,000 clones, approximately 80% of them seen just once; the ten biggest clones take up about 1.3%. The rearrangement links TRBV6-5 to TRBJ2-1; 9 bases match TRBD1. The clonotype was recovered from a girl aged 10 to 17 in good health and CMV-seropositive. Sequenced sample: PBMCs. The CDR3 DNA reads TGTGCCAGCAGTTCTCAACTTCACGGGACAGGGATAGAGCAGTTCTTC. Protein: CASSSQLHGTGIEQFF.